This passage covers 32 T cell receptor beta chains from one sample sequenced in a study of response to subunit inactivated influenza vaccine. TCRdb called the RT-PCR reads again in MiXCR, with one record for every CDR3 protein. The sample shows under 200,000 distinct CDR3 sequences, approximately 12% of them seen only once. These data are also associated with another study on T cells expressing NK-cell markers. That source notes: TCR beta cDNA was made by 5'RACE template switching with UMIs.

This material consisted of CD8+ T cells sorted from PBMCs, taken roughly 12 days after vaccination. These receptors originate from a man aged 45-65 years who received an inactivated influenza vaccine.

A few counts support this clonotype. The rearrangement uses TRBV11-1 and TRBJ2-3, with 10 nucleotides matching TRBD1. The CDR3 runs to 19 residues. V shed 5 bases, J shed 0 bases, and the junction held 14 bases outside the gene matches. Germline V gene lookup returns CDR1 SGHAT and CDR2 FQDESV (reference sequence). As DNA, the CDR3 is TGTGCCAGCAGCGCCCCCGGGACAGGGGCGACACTAAGCACAGATACGCAGTATTTT. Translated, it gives CASSAPGTGATLSTDTQYF.

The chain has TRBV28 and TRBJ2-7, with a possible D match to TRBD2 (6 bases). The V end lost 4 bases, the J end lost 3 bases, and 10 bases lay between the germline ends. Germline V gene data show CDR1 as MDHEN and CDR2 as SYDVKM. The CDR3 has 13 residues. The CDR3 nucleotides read TGTGCCAGCAGTTGGGGACTGGGCTACGAGCAGTACTTC. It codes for CASSWGLGYEQYF.

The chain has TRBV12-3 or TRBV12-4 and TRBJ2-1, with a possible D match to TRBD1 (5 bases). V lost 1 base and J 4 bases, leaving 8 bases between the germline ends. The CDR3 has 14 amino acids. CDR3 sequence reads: CASSLVQVYNEQFF. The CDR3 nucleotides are TGTGCCAGCAGTTTAGTACAGGTATACAATGAGCAGTTCTTC.

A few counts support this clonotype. The CDR3 loop reads CASSPREGLYEQYF. The CDR3 DNA is TGTGCCAGCAGCCCGCGGGAGGGCCTCTACGAGCAGTACTTC. This chain joins TRBV3-1 and TRBJ2-7, with 9 bases lining up with TRBD2. The CDR3 consists of 14 residues. Germline CDR1 LGHDT, CDR2 YNNKEL (reference sequence). After removal of 4 bases from V and 3 bases from J, the junction contained 4 bases not matched to a gene.

The CDR3 DNA sequence: TGTGCCAGCAGCCCACAGATTTCGGGACTAGCGGGAGGTGAATCCGGGGAGCTGTTTTTT. Amino acids: CASSPQISGLAGGESGELFF. The rearrangement joins TRBV11-1 to TRBJ2-2; 15 bases align to TRBD2. The CDR3 covers 20 residues. V shed 5 bases and J 6 bases; nucleotides not matched to a gene: 16. Germline V gives CDR1 SGHAT, CDR2 FQDESV (reference sequence).

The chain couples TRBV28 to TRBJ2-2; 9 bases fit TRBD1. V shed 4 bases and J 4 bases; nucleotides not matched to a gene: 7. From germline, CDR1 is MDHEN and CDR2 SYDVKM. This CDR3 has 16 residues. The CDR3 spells CASSSRDREITGELFF. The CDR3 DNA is TGTGCCAGCAGTTCCCGGGACAGGGAGATCACCGGGGAGCTGTTTTTT.

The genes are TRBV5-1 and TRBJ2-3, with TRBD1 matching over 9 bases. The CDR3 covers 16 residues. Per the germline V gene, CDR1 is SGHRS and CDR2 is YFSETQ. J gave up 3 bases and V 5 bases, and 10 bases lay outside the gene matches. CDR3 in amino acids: CASSSTGTGLTDTQYF. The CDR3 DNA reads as TGCGCCAGCAGTTCTACCGGGACAGGGCTAACAGATACGCAGTATTTT. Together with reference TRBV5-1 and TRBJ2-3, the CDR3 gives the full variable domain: KAGVTQTPRYLIKTRGQQVTLSCSPISGHRSVSWYQQTPGQGLQFLFEYFSETQRNKGNFPGRFSGRQFSNSRSEMNVSTLELGDSALYLCASSSTGTGLTDTQYFGPGTRLTVL.

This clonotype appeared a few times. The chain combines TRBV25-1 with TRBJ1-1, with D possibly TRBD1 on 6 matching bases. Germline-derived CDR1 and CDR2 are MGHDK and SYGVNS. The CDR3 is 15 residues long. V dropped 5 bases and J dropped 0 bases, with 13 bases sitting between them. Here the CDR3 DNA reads TGTGCCAGCAGTAGATCCAGGGACATGAACACTGAAGCTTTCTTT. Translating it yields CASSRSRDMNTEAFF. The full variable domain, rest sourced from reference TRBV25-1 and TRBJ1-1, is EADIYQTPRYLVIGTGKKITLECSQTMGHDKMYWYQQDPGMELHLIHYSYGVNSTEKGDLSSESTVSRIRTEHFPLTLESARPSHTSQYLCASSRSRDMNTEAFFGQGTRLTVV.

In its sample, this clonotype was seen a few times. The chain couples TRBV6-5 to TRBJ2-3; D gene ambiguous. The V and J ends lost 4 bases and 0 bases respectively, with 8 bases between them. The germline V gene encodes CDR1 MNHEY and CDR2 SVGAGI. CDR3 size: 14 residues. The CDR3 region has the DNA TGTGCCAGCAGTTCTGCGGAGAGCACAGATACGCAGTATTTT. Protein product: CASSSAESTDTQYF.

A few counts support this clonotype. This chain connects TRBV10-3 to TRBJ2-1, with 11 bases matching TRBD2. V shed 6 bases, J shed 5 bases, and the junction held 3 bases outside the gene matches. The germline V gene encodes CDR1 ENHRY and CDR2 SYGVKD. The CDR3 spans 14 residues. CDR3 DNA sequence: TGTGCCATCAGGACTAGCGGGATCAACAATGAGCAGTTCTTC. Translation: CAIRTSGINNEQFF.

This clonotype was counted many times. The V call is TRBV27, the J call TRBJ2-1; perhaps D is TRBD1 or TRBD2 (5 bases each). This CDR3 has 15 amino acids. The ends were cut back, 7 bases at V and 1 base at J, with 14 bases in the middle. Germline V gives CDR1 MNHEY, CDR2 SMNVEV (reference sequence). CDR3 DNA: TGTGCCAGCAAGATCGGGACGGTTTCCTACAATGAGCAGTTCTTC. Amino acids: CASKIGTVSYNEQFF.

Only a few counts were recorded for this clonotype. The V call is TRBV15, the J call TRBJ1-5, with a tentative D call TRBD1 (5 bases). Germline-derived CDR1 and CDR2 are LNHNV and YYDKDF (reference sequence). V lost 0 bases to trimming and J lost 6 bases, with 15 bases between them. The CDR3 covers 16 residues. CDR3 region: CATSRDLQVGSQPQHF. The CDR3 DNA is TGTGCCACCAGCAGAGATCTACAGGTTGGGAGTCAGCCCCAGCATTTT.

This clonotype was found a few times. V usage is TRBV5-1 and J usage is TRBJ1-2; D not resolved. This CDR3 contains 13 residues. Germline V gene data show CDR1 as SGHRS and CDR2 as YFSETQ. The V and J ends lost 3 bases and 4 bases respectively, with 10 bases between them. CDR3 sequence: CASSSRLVYGYTF. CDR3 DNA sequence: TGCGCCAGCAGCTCCCGTCTAGTCTATGGCTACACCTTC.

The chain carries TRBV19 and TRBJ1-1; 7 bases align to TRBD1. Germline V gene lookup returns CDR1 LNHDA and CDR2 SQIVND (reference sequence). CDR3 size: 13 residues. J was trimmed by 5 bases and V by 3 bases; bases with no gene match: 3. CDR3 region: CASSMGQLTEAFF. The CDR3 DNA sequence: TGTGCCAGTAGTATGGGACAGCTGACTGAAGCTTTCTTT. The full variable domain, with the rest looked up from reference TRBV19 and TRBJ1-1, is DGGITQSPKYLFRKEGQNVTLSCEQNLNHDAMYWYRQDPGQGLRLIYYSQIVNDFQKGDIAEGYSVSREKKESFPLTVTSAQKNPTAFYLCASSMGQLTEAFFGQGTRLTVV.

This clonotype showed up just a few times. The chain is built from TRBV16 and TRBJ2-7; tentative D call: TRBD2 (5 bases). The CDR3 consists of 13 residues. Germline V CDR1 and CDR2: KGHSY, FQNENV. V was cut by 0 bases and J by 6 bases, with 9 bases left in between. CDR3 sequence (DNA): TGTGCCAGCAGCCAATCAAGAGGGTTCGAGCAGTACTTC. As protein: CASSQSRGFEQYF.

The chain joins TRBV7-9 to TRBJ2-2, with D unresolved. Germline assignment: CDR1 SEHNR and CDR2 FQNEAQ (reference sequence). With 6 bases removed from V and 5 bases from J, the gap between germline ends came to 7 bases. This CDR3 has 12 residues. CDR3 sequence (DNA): TGTGCCAGCAGGGAGTTGACCGGGGAGCTGTTTTTT. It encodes CASRELTGELFF.

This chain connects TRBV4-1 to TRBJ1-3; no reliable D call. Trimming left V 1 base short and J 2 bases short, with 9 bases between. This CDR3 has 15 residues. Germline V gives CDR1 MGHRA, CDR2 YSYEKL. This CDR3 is CASSQGLVPGNTIYF. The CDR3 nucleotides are TGCGCCAGCAGCCAAGGTCTAGTCCCTGGAAACACCATATATTTT.

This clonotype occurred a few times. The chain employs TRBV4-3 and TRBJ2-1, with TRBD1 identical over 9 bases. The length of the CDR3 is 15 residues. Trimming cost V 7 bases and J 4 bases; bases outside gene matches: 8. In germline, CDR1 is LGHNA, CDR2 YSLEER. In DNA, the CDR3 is TGCGCCAGCAACAAAAAACAGGGGGCGTACAATGAGCAGTTCTTC. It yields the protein CASNKKQGAYNEQFF.

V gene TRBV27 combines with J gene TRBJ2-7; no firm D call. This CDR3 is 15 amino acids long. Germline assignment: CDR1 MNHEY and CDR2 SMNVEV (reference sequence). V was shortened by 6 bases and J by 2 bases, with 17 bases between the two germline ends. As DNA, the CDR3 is TGTGCCAGCAGCCTAAACAGCAACTCGGCCTACGAGCAGTACTTC. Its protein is CASSLNSNSAYEQYF.

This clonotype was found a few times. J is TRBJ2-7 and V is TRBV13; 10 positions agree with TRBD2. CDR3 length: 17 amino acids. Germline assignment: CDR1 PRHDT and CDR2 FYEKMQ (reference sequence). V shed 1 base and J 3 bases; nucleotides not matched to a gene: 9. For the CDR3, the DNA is TGTGCCAGCAGCTTAGAGACGGCTAGCGGGAGACTCTACGAGCAGTACTTC. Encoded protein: CASSLETASGRLYEQYF.

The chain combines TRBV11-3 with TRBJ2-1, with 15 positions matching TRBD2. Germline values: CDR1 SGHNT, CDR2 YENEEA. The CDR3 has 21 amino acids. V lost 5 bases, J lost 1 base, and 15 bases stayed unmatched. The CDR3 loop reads CASSHPTHPGTSGGSYNEQFF. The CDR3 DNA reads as TGTGCCAGCAGCCACCCGACACACCCTGGGACTAGCGGGGGGTCCTACAATGAGCAGTTCTTC.

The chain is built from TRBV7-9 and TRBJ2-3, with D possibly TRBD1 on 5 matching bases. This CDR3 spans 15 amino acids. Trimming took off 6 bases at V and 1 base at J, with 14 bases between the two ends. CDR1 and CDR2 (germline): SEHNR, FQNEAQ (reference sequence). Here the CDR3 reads CASSFPGYGTDTQYF. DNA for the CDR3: TGTGCCAGCAGTTTTCCAGGGTACGGCACAGATACGCAGTATTTT.

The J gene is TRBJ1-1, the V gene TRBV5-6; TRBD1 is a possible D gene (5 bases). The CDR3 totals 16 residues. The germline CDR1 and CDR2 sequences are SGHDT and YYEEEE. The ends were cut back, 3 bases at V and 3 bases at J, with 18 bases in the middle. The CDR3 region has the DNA TGTGCCAGCAGCTCATTGCCAGGGACCGGGGACACTGAAGCTTTCTTT. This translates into CASSSLPGTGDTEAFF.

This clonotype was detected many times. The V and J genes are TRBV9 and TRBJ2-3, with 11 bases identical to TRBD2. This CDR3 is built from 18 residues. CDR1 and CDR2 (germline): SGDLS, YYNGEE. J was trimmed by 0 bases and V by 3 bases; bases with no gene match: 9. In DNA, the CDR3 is TGTGCCAGCAGCGCCAATCCCGGGACTAGCGGAAGCACAGATACGCAGTATTTT. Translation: CASSANPGTSGSTDTQYF.

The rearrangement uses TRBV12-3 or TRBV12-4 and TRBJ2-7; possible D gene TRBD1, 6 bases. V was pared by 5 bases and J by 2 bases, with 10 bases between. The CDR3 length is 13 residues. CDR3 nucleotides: TGTGCCAGCAGTGCCCGGGACACCTACGAGCAGTACTTC. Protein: CASSARDTYEQYF.

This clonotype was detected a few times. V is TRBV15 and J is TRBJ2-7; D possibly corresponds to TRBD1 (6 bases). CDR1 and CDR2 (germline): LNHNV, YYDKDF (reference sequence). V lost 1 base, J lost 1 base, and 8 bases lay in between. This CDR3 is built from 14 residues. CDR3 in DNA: TGTGCCACCAGCAGAGCCGGGACATCCTACGAGCAGTACTTC. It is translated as CATSRAGTSYEQYF.

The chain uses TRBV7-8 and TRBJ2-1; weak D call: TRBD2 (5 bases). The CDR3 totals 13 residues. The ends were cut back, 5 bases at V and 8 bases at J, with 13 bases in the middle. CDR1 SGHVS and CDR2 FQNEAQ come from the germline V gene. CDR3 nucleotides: TGTGCCAGCAGCACGTTGAGTAGCGATGAGCAGTTCTTC. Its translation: CASSTLSSDEQFF. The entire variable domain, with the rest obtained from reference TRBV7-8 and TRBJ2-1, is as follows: GAGVSQSPRYKVAKRGQDVALRCDPISGHVSLFWYQQALGQGPEFLTYFQNEAQLDKSGLPSDRFFAERPEGSVSTLKIQRTQQEDSAVYLCASSTLSSDEQFFGPGTRLTVL.

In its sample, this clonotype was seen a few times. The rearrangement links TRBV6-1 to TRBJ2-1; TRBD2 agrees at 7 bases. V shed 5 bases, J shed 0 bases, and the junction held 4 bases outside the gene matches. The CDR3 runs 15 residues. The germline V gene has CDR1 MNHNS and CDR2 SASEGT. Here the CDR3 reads CASSPWTSSYNEQFF. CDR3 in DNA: TGTGCCAGCAGTCCGTGGACTAGCTCCTACAATGAGCAGTTCTTC.

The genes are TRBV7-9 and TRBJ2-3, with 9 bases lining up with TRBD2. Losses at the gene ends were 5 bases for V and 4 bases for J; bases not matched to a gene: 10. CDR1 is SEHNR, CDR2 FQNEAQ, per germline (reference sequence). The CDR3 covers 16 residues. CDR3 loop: CASSQRGAGGADTQYF. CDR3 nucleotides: TGTGCCAGCAGCCAGAGAGGAGCGGGGGGCGCAGATACGCAGTATTTT.

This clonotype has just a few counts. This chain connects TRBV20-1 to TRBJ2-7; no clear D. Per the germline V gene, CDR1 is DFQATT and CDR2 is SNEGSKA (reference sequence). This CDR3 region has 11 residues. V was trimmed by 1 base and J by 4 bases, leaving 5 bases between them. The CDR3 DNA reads TGCAGTGCTAGAGTGGTGTACGAGCAGTACTTC. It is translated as CSARVVYEQYF.

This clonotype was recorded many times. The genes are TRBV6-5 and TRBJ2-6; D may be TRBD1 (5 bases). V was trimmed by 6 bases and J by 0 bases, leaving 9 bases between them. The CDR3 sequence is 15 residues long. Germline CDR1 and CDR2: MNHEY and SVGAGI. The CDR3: CASSLGVSGANVLTF. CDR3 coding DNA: TGTGCCAGCAGCTTAGGGGTCTCTGGGGCCAACGTCCTGACTTTC.

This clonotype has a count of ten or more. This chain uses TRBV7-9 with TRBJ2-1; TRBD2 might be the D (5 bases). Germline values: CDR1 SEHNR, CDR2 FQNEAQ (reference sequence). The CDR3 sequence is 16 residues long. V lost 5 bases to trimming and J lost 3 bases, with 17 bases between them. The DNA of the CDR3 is TGTGCCAGCAGCCCGGACTCGACTTTCTACTACAATGAGCAGTTCTTC. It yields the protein CASSPDSTFYYNEQFF.